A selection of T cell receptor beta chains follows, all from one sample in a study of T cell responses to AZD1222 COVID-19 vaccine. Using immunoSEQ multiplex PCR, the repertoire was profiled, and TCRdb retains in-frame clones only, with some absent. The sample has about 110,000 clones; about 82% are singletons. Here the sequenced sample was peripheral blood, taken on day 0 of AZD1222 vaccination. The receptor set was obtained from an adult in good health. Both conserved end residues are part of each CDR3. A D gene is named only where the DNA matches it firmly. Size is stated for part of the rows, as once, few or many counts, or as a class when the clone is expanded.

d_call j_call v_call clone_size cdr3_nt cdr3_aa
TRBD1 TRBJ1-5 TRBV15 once TGTGCCACCAGCAGAGATGGTGGGGCAGGGGGTAATCAGCCCCAGCATTTT CATSRDGGAGGNQPQHF
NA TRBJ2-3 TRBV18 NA TGTGCCAGCTCACCGCGGGACACAGATACGCAGTATTTT CASSPRDTDTQYF
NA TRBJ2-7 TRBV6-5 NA TGTGCCAGCACTCGGGGGCACGAGCAGTACTTC CASTRGHEQYF
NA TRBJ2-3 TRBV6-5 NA TGTGCCAGCAGTTCGACCGGCGATACGCAGTATTTT CASSSTGDTQYF
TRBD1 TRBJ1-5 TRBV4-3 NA TGCGCCAGCAGCATTACGGACAGGGGTGGCCAGCCCCAGCATTTT CASSITDRGGQPQHF
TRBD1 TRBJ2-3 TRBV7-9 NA TGTGCCAGCAGCTTAGCCCCGGGACAGGGGAACGCAGATACGCAGTATTTT CASSLAPGQGNADTQYF
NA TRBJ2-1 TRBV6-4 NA TGTGCCAGCAGTGACCAAAGCAACTCCTACAATGAGCAGTTCTTC CASSDQSNSYNEQFF
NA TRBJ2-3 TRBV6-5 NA TGTGCCAGCAGTTTACAGCCCACAGATACGCAGTATTTT CASSLQPTDTQYF
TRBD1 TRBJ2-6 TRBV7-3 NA TGTGCCAGCAGCCAGGGACAGCCAGGGGCCAACGTCCTGACTTTC CASSQGQPGANVLTF
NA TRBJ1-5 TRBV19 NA TGTGCCAGTAGTTCCCAGGGAGATCAGCCCCAGCATTTT CASSSQGDQPQHF
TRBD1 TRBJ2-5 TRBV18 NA TGTGCCAGCTCTCGAACCGGAGGGGGACAGGGGGCAGAGACCCAGTACTTC CASSRTGGGQGAETQYF
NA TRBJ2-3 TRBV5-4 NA TGTGCCAGCAGCAGGGGGGGCGGGGACACAGATACGCAGTATTTT CASSRGGGDTDTQYF
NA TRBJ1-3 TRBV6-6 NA TGTGCCAGCAGTTACTTTAGCTCTGGAAACACCATATATTTT CASSYFSSGNTIYF
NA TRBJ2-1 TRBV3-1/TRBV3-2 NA TGTGCCAGCAGCCAAGACTGGGGGTCCAATGAGCAGTTCTTC CASSQDWGSNEQFF
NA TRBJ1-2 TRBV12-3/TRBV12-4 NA TGTGCCAGCACCCCGGCAGGGAACTATGGCTACACCTTC CASTPAGNYGYTF
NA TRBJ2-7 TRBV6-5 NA TGTGCCAGCCGGGCACAACAGGGACACTACGAGCAGTACTTC CASRAQQGHYEQYF
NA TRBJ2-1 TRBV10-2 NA TGCGCCAGCAGTGAGGTTTACGAGCAGTTCTTC CASSEVYEQFF
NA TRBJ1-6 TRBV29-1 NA TGCAGCGTCACTTTTACAGGGCAGGATTCACCCCTCCACTTT CSVTFTGQDSPLHF
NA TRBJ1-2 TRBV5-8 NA TGTGCCAGCAGCTTAGGCCCTAACTATGGCTACACCTTC CASSLGPNYGYTF
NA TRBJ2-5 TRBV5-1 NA TGCGCCAGCAGCCCGCGGACTGATCAAGAGACCCAGTACTTC CASSPRTDQETQYF
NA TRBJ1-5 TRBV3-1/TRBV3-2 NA TGTGCCAGCGCGACAGGTGATCAGCCCCAGCATTTT CASATGDQPQHF
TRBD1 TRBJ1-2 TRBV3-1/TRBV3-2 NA TGTGCCAGCAGCCAGCTATCAGGGGGTAACTATGGCTACACCTTC CASSQLSGGNYGYTF
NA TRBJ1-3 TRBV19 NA TGTGCCAGTAGCCCTGGAGACAGAAACACCATATATTTT CASSPGDRNTIYF